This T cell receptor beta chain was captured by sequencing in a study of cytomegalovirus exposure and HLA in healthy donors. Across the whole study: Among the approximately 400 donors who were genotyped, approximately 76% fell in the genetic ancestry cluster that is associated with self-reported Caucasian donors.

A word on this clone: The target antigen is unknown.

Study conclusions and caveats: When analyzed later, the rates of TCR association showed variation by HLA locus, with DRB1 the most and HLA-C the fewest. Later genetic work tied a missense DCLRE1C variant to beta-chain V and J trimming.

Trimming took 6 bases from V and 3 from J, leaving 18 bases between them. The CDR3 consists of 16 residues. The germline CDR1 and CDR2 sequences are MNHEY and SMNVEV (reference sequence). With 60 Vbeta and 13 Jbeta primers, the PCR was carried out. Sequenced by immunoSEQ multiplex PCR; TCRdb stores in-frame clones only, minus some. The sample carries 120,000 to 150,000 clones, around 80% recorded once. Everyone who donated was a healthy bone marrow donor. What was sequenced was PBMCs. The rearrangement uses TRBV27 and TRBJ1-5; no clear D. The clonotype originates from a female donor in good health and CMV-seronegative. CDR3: CASSKISVELNQPQHF. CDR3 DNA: TGTGCCAGCAGCAAAATTTCGGTGGAGCTCAATCAGCCCCAGCATTTT.